Each of the 30 T cell receptor beta chains below was sequenced from the same sample in a study of T-cell memory formation after mild COVID-19. One entry per CDR3 protein results from TCRdb running MiXCR on the 5' RACE reads. The sample has around 300,000 distinct CDR3 sequences; 12% to 15% are singletons. The sample consisted of PBMCs or a T cell subset sorted from them (not recorded which). These receptor sequences come from a man younger than 30 who had mild COVID-19 (a few samples of this study predate the infection). Cell type and time point are not known.

A few counts support this clonotype. The chain combines TRBV10-3 with TRBJ2-3, with TRBD2 identical over 8 bases. The CDR3 runs 17 residues. The germline V gene encodes CDR1 ENHRY and CDR2 SYGVKD. With V trimmed by 2 bases and J by 2 bases, 9 bases remained unmatched. In DNA, the CDR3 is TGTGCCATCAGTGAGACCGGACTAGCCGGGGTCACAGATACGCAGTATTTT. Translated: CAISETGLAGVTDTQYF.

The rearrangement links TRBV2 to TRBJ1-1; possible D gene TRBD1, 5 bases. The V gene lost 1 base and the J gene lost 4 bases, with 10 bases spanning the gap. The germline V gene encodes CDR1 SNHLY and CDR2 FYNNEI. This CDR3 is built from 14 residues. Here the CDR3 DNA reads TGTGCCAGCAGTGAAGGGGGGGAAGGCACTGAAGCTTTCTTT. Translation: CASSEGGEGTEAFF.

J is TRBJ1-4 and V is TRBV7-2; weak D call: TRBD1 (6 bases). V shed 4 bases and J shed 7 bases, with 10 bases lying between them. Germline V lookup: CDR1 SGHTA, CDR2 FQGNSA. The CDR3 contains 13 residues. The CDR3 here is CASSWKGGEKLFF. CDR3 coding DNA: TGTGCCAGCAGCTGGAAGGGGGGTGAAAAACTGTTTTTT.

This clonotype was seen repeatedly, ten times or more. V is TRBV7-2 and J is TRBJ2-2; no clear D gene. V gave up 3 bases and J gave up 5 bases, with 7 bases separating them. Per the germline V gene, CDR1 is SGHTA and CDR2 is FQGNSA. The length of the CDR3 is 13 residues. Written as DNA, the CDR3 is TGTGCCAGCAGCTTCCTCTCTACCGGGGAGCTGTTTTTT. It translates to CASSFLSTGELFF.

V usage is TRBV7-2 and J usage is TRBJ1-1; D remains ambiguous. Germline V lookup: CDR1 SGHTA, CDR2 FQGNSA. The V end lost 4 bases, the J end lost 8 bases, and 11 bases lay between the germline ends. CDR3 length equals 12 residues. CDR3 DNA sequence: TGTGCCAGCAGCTCATACCTGTTCGAAGCTTTCTTT. Translation gives CASSSYLFEAFF.

The chain combines TRBV7-2 with TRBJ2-7; 8 bases are a match to TRBD2. The J segment lost 1 base and the V segment lost 3 bases, leaving 8 bases of the junction unmatched. In germline, CDR1 is SGHTA, CDR2 FQGNSA. There are 16 residues in the CDR3. The CDR3 nucleotides are TGTGCCAGCAGCTTCGAGGTGGTAGCGGGGTCCTACGAGCAGTACTTC. Translated: CASSFEVVAGSYEQYF.

This clonotype occurred many times. This chain uses TRBV18 with TRBJ1-2, with no clear D. Germline CDR1 reads KGHSH; CDR2 reads LQKENI. V lost 3 bases to trimming and J lost 3 bases, with 14 bases between them. This CDR3 is built from 15 residues. CDR3: CASSPGVATDYGYTF. DNA for the CDR3: TGTGCCAGCTCACCCGGAGTCGCTACAGACTATGGCTACACCTTC.

This clonotype appeared a few times. The rearrangement uses TRBV2 and TRBJ2-7; tentative D call: TRBD1 (5 bases). Germline V gene sequence: CDR1 SNHLY, CDR2 FYNNEI. CDR3 length equals 15 residues. With 5 bases removed from V and 3 bases from J, the gap between germline ends came to 17 bases. The CDR3 DNA sequence: TGTGCCAGCAGTCCTTCGAGCAGGGTGGTCTACGAGCAGTACTTC. Residues: CASSPSSRVVYEQYF.

This clonotype has a handful of counts. This sequence joins TRBV9 and TRBJ2-2, with 9 bases aligning to TRBD1. Germline V lookup: CDR1 SGDLS, CDR2 YYNGEE. The J segment lost 3 bases and the V segment lost 2 bases, leaving 2 bases of the junction unmatched. There are 15 residues in the CDR3. The CDR3 DNA follows: TGTGCCAGCAGCGTGGACAGGGGTTACACCGGGGAGCTGTTTTTT. Translated, it gives CASSVDRGYTGELFF.

This clonotype was seen more than once but under ten times. This chain joins TRBV7-3 and TRBJ2-2; a weak D match, TRBD2 (6 bases). Trimming pared 6 bases from V and 1 base from J, leaving 12 bases between. The germline V gene has CDR1 SGHTA and CDR2 FQGTGA. This CDR3 spans 15 amino acids. The CDR3 DNA reads TGTGCCAGCAGTCCAGGGCGGGGGAACACCGGGGAGCTGTTTTTT. Its protein product is CASSPGRGNTGELFF.

This chain joins TRBV2 and TRBJ2-7, with D possibly TRBD1 on 6 matching bases. The V end was cut by 4 bases, the J end by 4 bases, with 11 bases between. Germline V CDR1 and CDR2: SNHLY, FYNNEI. There are 13 residues in the CDR3. Here the CDR3 reads CASSGQVPYEQYF. In nucleotides, the CDR3 is TGTGCCAGCAGTGGACAGGTCCCATACGAGCAGTACTTC.

This clonotype occurred a few times. The chain is built from TRBV2 and TRBJ2-3; D not certain. The CDR3 sequence is 16 residues long. The germline CDR1 and CDR2 sequences are SNHLY and FYNNEI. V was clipped by 10 bases and J by 2 bases, with 22 bases between them. As DNA, the CDR3 is TGTGCCATACCATCGGCTGGTAGCTCGGACACAGATACGCAGTATTTT. It translates to CAIPSAGSSDTDTQYF.

This clonotype turned up a few times. V gene TRBV6-1 combines with J gene TRBJ2-1; maybe TRBD2 (6 bases). The CDR3 contains 13 residues. The germline CDR1 and CDR2 sequences are MNHNS and SASEGT. The V end was cut by 0 bases, the J end by 10 bases, with 10 bases between. CDR3 DNA: TGTGCCAGCAGTGAAGCCTCGGGACTCGAGCAGTTCTTC. Amino acids: CASSEASGLEQFF.

This clonotype showed up just a few times. The gene calls are TRBV7-9 and TRBJ2-5; 8 nucleotides line up with TRBD1. This CDR3 is built from 17 residues. The J segment lost 7 bases and the V segment lost 6 bases, leaving 19 bases of the junction unmatched. Per germline, CDR1 SEHNR and CDR2 FQNEAQ (reference sequence). CDR3 loop: CASSHHPGQEARRTQYF. Written as DNA, the CDR3 is TGTGCCAGCAGTCACCATCCGGGACAGGAGGCTCGGAGGACCCAGTACTTC.

Only a few counts were recorded for this clonotype. The CDR3, as DNA: TGTGCCAGCAGTCAAAGACCCGGGACTGGGGTTGGGGAGCAGTACTTC. Its protein is CASSQRPGTGVGEQYF. The J gene is TRBJ2-7, the V gene TRBV6-6; TRBD2 might be the D (6 bases). This CDR3 is built from 16 residues. CDR1 and CDR2 (germline): MNHNY, SVGAGI (reference sequence). Trimming removed 5 bases at V and 7 bases at J, with 24 bases between.

This chain joins TRBV12-5 and TRBJ1-5, with D unresolved. This CDR3 is 15 amino acids long. V lost 5 bases, J lost 7 bases, and 18 bases lay in between. Germline CDR1 LGHNT, CDR2 FRNRAP. DNA for the CDR3: TGTGCTAGTGGTCGCCGAGACTTACAGCCACAGCCCCAGCATTTT. Its protein is CASGRRDLQPQPQHF.

V and J are TRBV14 and TRBJ1-1, with 7 bases identical to TRBD1. The germline gives CDR1 SGHDN, CDR2 FVKESK. With V trimmed by 5 bases and J by 8 bases, 8 bases remained unmatched. CDR3 length: 13 residues. CDR3 sequence (DNA): TGTGCCAGCAGCTGGGCACGACAGGGAGAAGCTTTCTTT. Translation gives CASSWARQGEAFF.

The sample holds a few counts of this clonotype. This chain links TRBV7-6 with TRBJ1-3; D is unresolved. This CDR3 is 12 amino acids long. Germline CDR1 and CDR2: SGHVS and FNYEAQ. Trimming took 8 bases from V and 2 from J, leaving 7 bases between them. The CDR3 reads CASGETGNTIYF. The DNA of the CDR3 is TGTGCCAGCGGCGAGACTGGAAACACCATATATTTT.

This clonotype was counted between two and nine times. V and J are TRBV6-6 and TRBJ2-1; D may be TRBD1 or TRBD2 (6 bases each). Germline lookup yields CDR1 MNHNY and CDR2 SVGAGI (reference sequence). The CDR3 has 17 amino acids. Trimming removed 5 bases from V and 7 bases from J, with 24 bases in between. CDR3 residues: CASSPWGRDAGINEQFF. CDR3 bases: TGTGCCAGCAGTCCATGGGGGCGGGATGCCGGGATAAATGAGCAGTTCTTC.

V usage is TRBV7-2 and J usage is TRBJ1-1, with no clear D. Germline V gene sequence: CDR1 SGHTA, CDR2 FQGNSA. V shed 5 bases and J shed 4 bases, with 14 bases lying between them. This CDR3 is built from 14 residues. Here the CDR3 reads CASSPGGLGTEAFF. The CDR3 region has the DNA TGTGCCAGCAGCCCCGGCGGCTTAGGCACTGAAGCTTTCTTT.

The chain is built from TRBV7-3 and TRBJ1-1; D gene unclear. Germline loops: CDR1 SGHTA, CDR2 FQGTGA. The CDR3 has 15 residues. V lost 1 base, J lost 4 bases, and 13 bases lay in between. CDR3 sequence reads: CASSLSPSKGTEAFF. CDR3 nucleotide sequence: TGTGCCAGCAGCTTAAGCCCCTCCAAGGGCACTGAAGCTTTCTTT.

This clonotype was observed many times. The chain joins TRBV7-2 to TRBJ1-5; 8 nucleotides line up with TRBD1. Germline-derived CDR1 and CDR2 are SGHTA and FQGNSA. This CDR3 is 13 amino acids long. Germline trimming cut 3 bases from V and 7 bases from J; bases unmatched to any gene: 2. CDR3 sequence reads: CASSLTGEQPQHF. CDR3 nucleotides: TGTGCCAGCAGCTTGACAGGGGAACAGCCCCAGCATTTT.

As DNA, the CDR3 is TGCGCCAGCAGCTGGCAAGGAATAGCGGAAGAGACCCAGTACTTC. Translation gives CASSWQGIAEETQYF. V and J are TRBV5-1 and TRBJ2-5, with D possibly being TRBD2 (6 bases). V lost 3 bases and J 3 bases, leaving 15 bases between the germline ends. Germline values: CDR1 SGHRS, CDR2 YFSETQ. This CDR3 comprises 15 residues.

This clonotype was seen more than once but under ten times. The V call is TRBV5-1, the J call TRBJ2-7; D unresolved. V was shortened by 6 bases and J by 0 bases, with 13 bases between the two germline ends. Germline V CDR1 and CDR2: SGHRS, YFSETQ. The CDR3 loop spans 14 amino acids. CDR3 amino acids: CASNRGRSSYEQYV. CDR3 nucleotides: TGCGCCAGCAATCGAGGTCGTTCCTCCTACGAGCAGTACGTC.

The chain employs TRBV4-1 and TRBJ2-3; maybe TRBD1 (5 bases). V was shortened by 0 bases and J by 4 bases, with 17 bases between the two germline ends. This CDR3 spans 17 amino acids. Germline V gene data show CDR1 as MGHRA and CDR2 as YSYEKL. As DNA, the CDR3 is TGCGCCAGCAGCCAAGATGGGGCCCTCGGAGAGCCAGATACGCAGTATTTT. This codes for CASSQDGALGEPDTQYF.

This clonotype was detected many times. This chain uses TRBV4-1 with TRBJ2-5; a weak D match, TRBD2 (6 bases). The CDR3 covers 15 residues. Germline V gives CDR1 MGHRA, CDR2 YSYEKL. The V end was cut by 4 bases, the J end by 7 bases, with 19 bases between. CDR3 in DNA: TGCGCCAGCAGCCGAGTCTGGGGGGTTCGAGGGACCCAGTACTTC. Protein: CASSRVWGVRGTQYF.

The chain joins TRBV4-3 to TRBJ2-5; weak D call: TRBD2 (6 bases). V lost 4 bases, J lost 1 base, and 13 bases lay in between. Germline values: CDR1 LGHNA, CDR2 YSLEER. The CDR3 sequence is 15 residues long. The CDR3 DNA is TGCGCCAGCAGCCGGCGCCGTAGCGGCCAAGAGACCCAGTACTTC. Its translation: CASSRRRSGQETQYF.

The chain joins TRBV20-1 to TRBJ2-3, with D possibly called TRBD1 or TRBD2 (6 bases each). V was shortened by 0 bases and J by 1 base, with 17 bases between the two germline ends. Germline CDR1 DFQATT, CDR2 SNEGSKA (reference sequence). The length of the CDR3 is 17 residues. This CDR3 reads CSARDPMGGDRTDTQYF. In nucleotides, the CDR3 is TGCAGTGCTAGAGACCCTATGGGGGGCGACCGCACAGATACGCAGTATTTT.

This sequence joins TRBV9 and TRBJ2-2, with TRBD1 as a possible D gene (5 bases). Germline V lookup: CDR1 SGDLS, CDR2 YYNGEE. V lost 3 bases, J lost 0 bases, and 9 bases lay in between. The CDR3 extends over 15 amino acids. CDR3: CASSATVTNTGELFF. Here the CDR3 DNA reads TGTGCCAGCAGCGCGACAGTTACGAACACCGGGGAGCTGTTTTTT.

This clonotype turned up a few times. The V call is TRBV5-6, the J call TRBJ2-5; no reliable D call. Germline V gene data show CDR1 as SGHDT and CDR2 as YYEEEE. The CDR3 sequence is 13 residues long. V was shortened by 4 bases and J by 4 bases, with 11 bases between the two germline ends. The CDR3 loop reads CASSTFTRETQYF. CDR3 DNA: TGTGCCAGCAGCACCTTCACTCGAGAGACCCAGTACTTC. The variable domain in full, completed from reference TRBV5-6 and TRBJ2-5, reads DAGVTQSPTHLIKTRGQQVTLRCSPKSGHDTVSWYQQALGQGPQFIFQYYEEEERQRGNFPDRFSGHQFPNYSSELNVNALLLGDSALYLCASSTFTRETQYFGPGTRLLVL.